This is a list of T cell receptor beta chains from one sample in a study of cytomegalovirus exposure and HLA in healthy donors. Generated by immunoSEQ multiplex PCR, the TCRdb table keeps only in-frame clones and is missing some. The table has 80,000 to 90,000 clones, more than 70% seen once; the top ten hold about 2.2%. The sample taken for sequencing was PBMCs. These receptors were obtained from a man aged 40-49 years in good health and CMV-seronegative. Both conserved end residues are part of each CDR3.

>TRBV30|TRBJ1-1
CATTGHRNTEAFF
>TRBV27|TRBJ2-7
CASSLLRERRPGDCEQYF
>TRBV19|TRBJ1-1
CASSIEGTGVIPSSF
>TRBV5-1|TRBJ1-2
CASSADRESISYTF
>TRBV7-6|TRBJ1-6
CASSSTGNSPLHF
>TRBV29-1|TRBJ2-1
CSVEVLLADNEQFF
>TRBV15|TRBJ1-2
CATGEGQGRRHDGYTF
>TRBV23-1|TRBJ2-7
CASSQSARAIGYEQYF
>TRBV6-4|TRBJ2-7
CASSRGFNYEQYF
>TRBV5-6|TRBJ1-1
CASSPMGAPEAFF
>TRBV6-6|TRBJ1-2
CASGGTGASTGYTF
>TRBV30|TRBJ1-3
CAGDRTGNTIYF
>TRBV29-1|TRBJ2-7
CSVERPGGYEQYF
>TRBV5-6|TRBJ1-1
CASSLGGDRYWNTEAFF
>TRBV2|TRBJ2-1
CARGGSYNEQFF
>TRBV6-6|TRBJ1-1
CATRQRRGTGNTEAFF
>TRBV19|TRBJ1-5
CASSAGGNQPQHF
>TRBV6-6|TRBJ1-2
CASTSLSASSGYTF
>TRBV28|TRBJ1-2
CASSTTANYGYTF
>TRBV11-2|TRBJ1-2
CASSLDSSSYGYTF
>TRBV28|TRBJ1-1
CASSFSFRNTEAFF
>TRBV27|TRBJ2-6
CASRRGGTGANVLTF
>TRBV9|TRBJ2-1
CASGGVSYNEQLF
>TRBV6-5|TRBJ1-1
CASSYTTGYTEAFF
>TRBV7-2|TRBJ1-1
CASSPRTGGMNTEAFF
>TRBV9|TRBJ2-6
CASSLGQGASGANVLTF
>TRBV5-6|TRBJ2-1
CASSSRLSPYNEQFF
>TRBV9|TRBJ1-1
CASSVASDTEAFF
>TRBV28|TRBJ2-7
CATRDTNSYEQYF
>TRBV5-1|TRBJ2-2
CASSLSGRKGAGELFF
>TRBV9|TRBJ2-7
CASSLGPGERYEQYF
>TRBV4-1|TRBJ1-2
CASSQVGQHDGYTF